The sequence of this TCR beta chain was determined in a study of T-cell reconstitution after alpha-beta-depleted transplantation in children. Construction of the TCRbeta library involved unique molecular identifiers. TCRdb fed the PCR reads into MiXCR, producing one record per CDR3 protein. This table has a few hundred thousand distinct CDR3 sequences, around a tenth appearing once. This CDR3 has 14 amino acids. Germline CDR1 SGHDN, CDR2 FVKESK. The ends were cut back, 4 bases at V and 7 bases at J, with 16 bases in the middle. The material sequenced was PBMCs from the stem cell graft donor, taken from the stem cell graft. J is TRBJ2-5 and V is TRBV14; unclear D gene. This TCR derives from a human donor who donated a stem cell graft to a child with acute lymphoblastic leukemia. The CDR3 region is CASSPAELPGTQYF. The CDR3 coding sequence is TGTGCCAGCAGCCCAGCCGAGCTCCCAGGGACCCAGTACTTC.